This paragraph reports one T cell receptor (beta chain). As yet, its antigen is unknown. Data came from immunoSEQ multiplex PCR; TCRdb stores just in-frame clones and leaves some out. Of around 47,000 clones in the sample, around 70% were seen once. Between the trimmed V and J ends, which lost 4 bases and 1 base, there was a span of 16 bases. CDR1 is KGHDR, CDR2 SFDVKD, per germline. This CDR3 has 17 residues. These data originate in a study of vaccination effects on CD4 cells after COVID-19. Cells that had been cultured for about 10 days were the source of isolated CD4+ T cells. Of the BNT162b2 and mRNA-1273 vaccines, participants received two doses of one or the other. Half of the medium was exchanged for IL-2 medium on both days 3 and 7.

The TCR originated in a human donor who received a COVID-19 vaccine. The chain joins TRBV24-1 to TRBJ2-1; TRBD1 might be the D (5 bases). The specimen was CD4+ T cells from PBMCs cultured without peptide, collected after COVID-19 vaccination. The CDR3 nucleotides are TGTGCCACCAGTGACCCCGGTGGCAGGGAATCCTACAATGAGCAGTTCTTC. It encodes CATSDPGGRESYNEQFF.